The 32 T cell receptor beta chains listed next were all sequenced from one sample in a study of T cells in women clearing cervical HPV infection. This table comes from immunoSEQ multiplex PCR, and its TCRdb copy is limited to in-frame clones, with some not included. This sample lists roughly 31,000 clones; its ten largest clones have 6.5% to 8%. Input material: blood buffy coat. Receptors were obtained from a woman aged 18 to 75 with a cervical HPV16 infection that either progressed to CIN3+ or cleared (not recorded which).

Concerning this clone itself: The sequence runs out 3 residues before the end of the CDR3; the remainder is reconstructed from the germline J gene. This chain joins TRBV5-4 and TRBJ1-2, with 11 positions matching TRBD1. Germline CDR1 is SGHNT and CDR2 is YYREEE (reference sequence). The length of the CDR3 is 16 residues. CDR3 bases read: TGTGCCAGCAGCTTGAGCTCCGGACAGGGGGCGAGGGGC. Protein sequence: CASSLSSGQGARG. The complete CDR3 sequence is CASSLSSGQGARGYTF.

In regard to this clone: Coverage ceases 3 residues before the CDR3 finishes, and the germline J gene fills in the end. This chain joins TRBV28 and TRBJ1-1; D possibly corresponds to TRBD1 (6 bases). Trimming left V 8 bases short and J 1 base short, with 23 bases between. The CDR3 is 17 residues long. Germline lookup yields CDR1 MDHEN and CDR2 SYDVKM. The CDR3 bases that were read are TGTGCCAGCCGCTCGACAGGTAATTGGGTTAAGAACACTGAA. It codes for CASRSTGNWVKNTE. The CDR3 as a whole reads CASRSTGNWVKNTEAFF.

On this clone itself: The CDR3 end is not reached by the read, which stops 3 residues before it; the germline J gene fills it in. The rearrangement uses TRBV7-3 and TRBJ2-4; a weak D match, TRBD2 (6 bases). V lost 3 bases and J lost 3, with 12 bases in between. The CDR3 totals 15 residues. The V gene's germline CDR1 is SGHTA and CDR2 FQGTGA. This chain's CDR3 is CASSLGDFGKNIQYF. Partial CDR3 DNA: TGTGCCAGCAGCTTGGGGGACTTTGGCAAAAACATT. The variable domain in full, with the rest retrieved from reference TRBV7-3 and TRBJ2-4, is GAGVSQTPSNKVTEKGKYVELRCDPISGHTALYWYRQSLGQGPEFLIYFQGTGAADDSGLPNDRFFAVRPEGSVSTLKIQRTERGDSAVYLCASSLGDFGKNIQYFGAGTRLSVL.

Concerning this clone itself: Read sequence stops 3 residues before the CDR3 end, and the germline J gene provides the missing end. The V and J genes are TRBV7-3 and TRBJ2-3, with TRBD2 identical over 12 bases. CDR1 and CDR2 from the germline V gene are SGHTA and FQGTGA. The CDR3 loop spans 18 amino acids. Losses at the gene ends were 6 bases for V and 2 bases for J; bases not matched to a gene: 12. Partial CDR3 DNA: TGTGCCAGCAGTCCCGGGGTCCTAGCGGGAGGGTCCACAGATACG. Its protein product is CASSPGVLAGGSTDT. The CDR3 as a whole reads CASSPGVLAGGSTDTQYF.

A note on this clone: From the germline J gene comes the end of the CDR3, since the read stops 3 residues before it. The chain combines TRBV19 with TRBJ2-4; tentative D call: TRBD2 (7 bases). Germline values: CDR1 LNHDA, CDR2 SQIVND (reference sequence). This CDR3 spans 15 amino acids. The CDR3 loop reads CASSIGAGDYYGQYF. CDR3 bases read: TGTGCCAGTAGTATAGGGGCAGGGGACTACTATGGT.

On this clone: Sequencing ends 3 residues short of the CDR3 end; the germline J gene provides the rest. V usage is TRBV20-1 and J usage is TRBJ2-7; D might be TRBD2 (5 bases). The germline V gene has CDR1 DFQATT and CDR2 SNEGSKA (reference sequence). The CDR3 is 14 residues long. The V end was cut by 0 bases, the J end by 5 bases, with 14 bases between. The CDR3: CSARDRTASDEQYF. CDR3 DNA (partial): TGCAGTGCTAGAGATCGGACTGCGTCGGACGAG.

For this clone: Sequencing ends 3 residues short of the CDR3 end; the germline J gene provides the rest. This rearrangement joins TRBV30 to TRBJ1-3; 8 bases fit TRBD1. Unmatched junction bases numbered 8, after V lost 0 bases and J lost 4 bases. Germline values: CDR1 GTSNPN, CDR2 SVGIG (reference sequence). CDR3 length: 16 amino acids. The sequenced CDR3 bases are TGTGCCTGGAGTGTTAAAAGGACAGGGATAGGAAACACC. Its translation: CAWSVKRTGIGNT. The whole CDR3 sequence is CAWSVKRTGIGNTIYF. The variable domain in full, completed from reference TRBV30 and TRBJ1-3, reads SQTIHQWPATLVQPVGSPLSLECTVEGTSNPNLYWYRQAAGRGLQLLFYSVGIGQISSEVPQNLSASRPQDRQFILSSKKLLLSDSGFYLCAWSVKRTGIGNTIYFGEGSWLTVV.

A note on this clone: Sequencing ends 3 residues short of the CDR3 end; the germline J gene provides the rest. The chain recombines TRBV4-1 with TRBJ1-1, with D possibly TRBD1 on 6 matching bases. From germline, CDR1 is MGHRA and CDR2 YSYEKL. V dropped 1 base and J dropped 1 base, with 7 bases sitting between them. The CDR3 runs to 14 residues. The CDR3 here is CASSQGQANTEAFF. Incomplete CDR3 DNA: TGCGCCAGCAGCCAAGGACAGGCGAACACTGAA.

Worth noting for this clone: The DNA ends 3 residues before the CDR3 does, and the rest of the CDR3 is filled in from the germline J gene. The chain links TRBV6-1 to TRBJ2-5; 7 bases map to TRBD2. Germline trimming cut 5 bases from V and 2 bases from J; bases unmatched to any gene: 5. This CDR3 contains 14 residues. Germline V gene data show CDR1 as MNHNS and CDR2 as SASEGT. The CDR3 bases that were read are TGTGCCAGCAGTCAAGGGACTATTCAAGAGACC. This gives the protein CASSQGTIQET. The whole CDR3 protein is CASSQGTIQETQYF.

The chain's CDR3 is CSVLSGNYGYTF. The CDR3 DNA, read in part, is TGCAGCGTTCTATCAGGGAACTATGGC. This chain uses TRBV29-1 with TRBJ1-2; a weak D match, TRBD1 (5 bases). The DNA ends 3 residues before the CDR3 does, and the rest of the CDR3 is filled in from the germline J gene. Between the trimmed V and J ends, which lost 5 bases and 2 bases, there was a span of 9 bases. The V gene's germline CDR1 is SQVTM and CDR2 ANQGSEA. This CDR3 is built from 12 residues.

With respect to this clone: The CDR3 end falls 3 residues outside the read, so it is completed with the germline J gene. The chain couples TRBV7-2 to TRBJ1-2, with 7 bases identical to TRBD1. The germline V gene encodes CDR1 SGHTA and CDR2 FQGNSA. V dropped 6 bases and J dropped 2; count of bases not matched to a gene: 6. The CDR3 has 14 amino acids. The CDR3 here is CASRTGQENYGYTF. The CDR3 DNA, read in part, is TGTGCCAGCAGAACTGGACAGGAGAACTATGGC.

A word on this clone: The DNA ends 3 residues before the CDR3 does, and the rest of the CDR3 is filled in from the germline J gene. J is TRBJ1-1 and V is TRBV7-6; 9 nucleotides agree with TRBD1. The length of the CDR3 is 18 residues. Germline CDR1 is SGHVS and CDR2 is FNYEAQ. CDR3 sequence: CASSPYTGTGHLLLEAFF. CDR3 DNA, as far as it was read: TGTGCCAGCAGCCCTTATACCGGGACAGGGCACCTTTTACTCGAA.

Points on this clone: The read is 3 residues too short to cover the CDR3 end, so that end is filled in from the germline J gene. The rearrangement links TRBV30 to TRBJ2-2; D is possibly TRBD2 (6 bases). V shed 2 bases and J shed 2 bases, with 9 bases lying between them. CDR1 is GTSNPN, CDR2 SVGIG, per germline (reference sequence). This CDR3 contains 14 residues. The CDR3: CAWSLGLNTGELFF. The CDR3 bases that were read are TGTGCCTGGAGTTTGGGACTCAACACCGGGGAG.

To note about this clone: Read sequence stops 3 residues before the CDR3 end, and the germline J gene provides the missing end. The J gene is TRBJ1-1, the V gene TRBV2; D not certain. Germline V CDR1 and CDR2: SNHLY, FYNNEI. V was trimmed by 4 bases and J by 0 bases, leaving 21 bases between them. The CDR3 covers 18 residues. The DNA read from the CDR3 is TGTGCCAGCAGTGTTATGAAGATGGGCGCCGGTCTGAACACTGAA. Translation gives CASSVMKMGAGLNTE. The entire CDR3 protein is CASSVMKMGAGLNTEAFF.

Of note for this clone: The CDR3 end falls 3 residues outside the read, so it is completed with the germline J gene. The rearrangement joins TRBV5-1 to TRBJ2-1; TRBD2 is a possible D gene (6 bases). Trimming pared 4 bases from V and 5 bases from J, leaving 19 bases between. CDR3 length: 16 residues. CDR1 SGHRS and CDR2 YFSETQ come from the germline V gene. The sequenced CDR3 bases are TGCGCCAGCAGCCCCCAATCGGGACTGGGAGACAATGAG. Amino acid sequence: CASSPQSGLGDNE. The entire CDR3 is CASSPQSGLGDNEQFF.

A remark on this clone: Read sequence stops 3 residues before the CDR3 end, and the germline J gene provides the missing end. V and J are TRBV19 and TRBJ1-1; maybe TRBD1 (6 bases). The CDR3 is 15 amino acids. Germline CDR1 LNHDA, CDR2 SQIVND (reference sequence). The V gene lost 2 bases and the J gene lost 3 bases, with 13 bases spanning the gap. CDR3: CASSIYRDSDTEAFF. CDR3 DNA (partial): TGTGCCAGTAGTATATACAGGGATTCGGACACTGAA.

Incomplete CDR3 DNA: TGTGCCAGCAGCTTGGGGTCTAGCGGGCTCTACGAG. It codes for CASSLGSSGLYE. From start to end, the CDR3 is CASSLGSSGLYEQYF. The rearrangement uses TRBV7-9 and TRBJ2-7; TRBD2 matches 8 bases. The CDR3 goes on 3 residues after the read ends, and that part is filled in from the germline J gene. Per germline, CDR1 SEHNR and CDR2 FQNEAQ (reference sequence). The CDR3 is 15 amino acids. Trimming at V came to 3 bases and at J to 3 bases, leaving 7 bases not matched to a gene.

Turning to this clone: The sequence runs out 3 residues before the end of the CDR3; the remainder is reconstructed from the germline J gene. The chain links TRBV2 to TRBJ1-1, with no clear D. The germline V and J ends were trimmed by 1 base and 2 bases, with 8 bases remaining between them. Germline lookup yields CDR1 SNHLY and CDR2 FYNNEI. This CDR3 spans 14 amino acids. The part of the CDR3 DNA that was read is TGTGCCAGCAGTGAAGGGTGGGCAAACACTGAA. It encodes CASSEGWANTE. The entire CDR3 protein reads CASSEGWANTEAFF.

Turning to this clone: The CDR3 goes on 3 residues after the read ends, and that part is filled in from the germline J gene. The genes are TRBV20-1 and TRBJ2-5; tentative D call: TRBD1 (5 bases). Germline assignment: CDR1 DFQATT and CDR2 SNEGSKA (reference sequence). The CDR3 totals 15 residues. V was trimmed by 4 bases and J by 0 bases, leaving 15 bases between them. The CDR3 reads CSATPLTGHQETQYF. The sequenced CDR3 bases are TGCAGTGCTACCCCCCTAACAGGTCACCAAGAGACC.

Turning to this clone: With the read ending 3 residues before the CDR3 end, the germline J gene is used to fill in that end. The chain links TRBV30 to TRBJ1-1; D is possibly TRBD1 (5 bases). Germline CDR1 is GTSNPN and CDR2 is SVGIG (reference sequence). The CDR3 is 13 residues long. The CDR3 region is CAWKVDTSYEAFF. The sequenced part of the CDR3 DNA is TGTGCCTGGAAAGTGGACACCTCTTACGAG.

With respect to this clone: The read ends 3 residues shy of where the CDR3 ends; the end is completed using the germline J gene. J is TRBJ1-5 and V is TRBV30, with TRBD1 as a possible D gene (6 bases). Germline loops: CDR1 GTSNPN, CDR2 SVGIG (reference sequence). The CDR3 has 14 amino acids. The V gene lost 0 bases and the J gene lost 5 bases, with 11 bases spanning the gap. Partial CDR3 DNA: TGTGCCTGGAGTGTACAGGGTGGCTATCAGCCC. Protein: CAWSVQGGYQP. The full CDR3 reads CAWSVQGGYQPQHF.

With respect to this clone: The read terminates 3 residues before the CDR3 end, so the remaining end is supplied by the germline J gene. The chain joins TRBV4-1 to TRBJ1-1, with D possibly being TRBD1 (6 bases). V was trimmed by 4 bases and J by 3 bases, leaving 12 bases between them. Per the germline V gene, CDR1 is MGHRA and CDR2 is YSYEKL. The CDR3 runs 14 residues. CDR3 sequence: CASSRNEGDTEAFF. Incomplete CDR3 DNA: TGCGCCAGCAGCCGGAACGAGGGGGACACTGAA.

With respect to this clone: The sequenced fragment ends 3 residues before the CDR3 boundary, so the rest is inferred from the germline J gene. V usage is TRBV2 and J usage is TRBJ2-2; TRBD2 aligns across 12 bases. This CDR3 has 16 amino acids. J lost 4 bases, V lost 6 bases, and 6 bases had no gene match. Germline-derived CDR1 and CDR2 are SNHLY and FYNNEI. The sequenced part of the CDR3 DNA is TGTGCCAGCAGGGCACCGGGACTAGCGGGCACCGGGGAG. Translating it yields CASRAPGLAGTGE. The entire CDR3 is CASRAPGLAGTGELFF.

The CDR3 loop reads CASSPGQENYGYTF. Incomplete CDR3 DNA: TGTGCCAGCTCACCAGGGCAGGAGAACTATGGC. The V call is TRBV18, the J call TRBJ1-2, with D hard to call. The CDR3 end lies 3 residues beyond the end of the read and is filled in from the germline J gene. The CDR3 is 14 residues long. Germline V gives CDR1 KGHSH, CDR2 LQKENI. The V and J ends lost 2 bases and 2 bases respectively, with 9 bases between them.

Turning to this clone: The read halts 3 residues ahead of the CDR3 end, with the missing end drawn from the germline J gene. The J gene is TRBJ2-7, the V gene TRBV7-9, with 9 bases lining up with TRBD1. V lost 3 bases, J lost 4 bases, and 7 bases stayed unmatched. This CDR3 spans 15 amino acids. CDR1 and CDR2 from the germline V gene are SEHNR and FQNEAQ (reference sequence). This CDR3 is CASSFGQGITYEQYF. CDR3 DNA (partial): TGTGCCAGCAGCTTCGGACAGGGGATAACGTACGAG.

As for this clone: The missing CDR3 end, 3 residues past where the read stops, is filled in from the germline J gene. The genes are TRBV7-6 and TRBJ1-1, with 7 bases that match TRBD1. Germline values: CDR1 SGHVS, CDR2 FNYEAQ. This CDR3 has 16 residues. The V segment lost 4 bases and the J segment 4 bases; nucleotides outside the gene matches: 12. The part of the CDR3 DNA that was read is TGTGCCAGCAGCTCGGGCAGGGGGGCAGAGAGCACTGAA. Amino acid sequence: CASSSGRGAESTE. The whole CDR3 reads CASSSGRGAESTEAFF.

In regard to this clone: The read terminates 3 residues before the CDR3 end, so the remaining end is supplied by the germline J gene. The rearrangement uses TRBV11-3 and TRBJ2-5; TRBD2 is a possible D gene (5 bases). The CDR3 covers 13 residues. The V end was cut by 3 bases, the J end by 5 bases, with 10 bases between. The germline V gene encodes CDR1 SGHNT and CDR2 YENEEA. CDR3 DNA (partial): TGTGCCAGCAGCTTCGGACTGAGGGAGACC. It encodes CASSFGLRET. The whole CDR3 reads CASSFGLRETQYF.

Regarding this clone: The sequenced fragment ends 3 residues before the CDR3 boundary, so the rest is inferred from the germline J gene. The chain employs TRBV7-9 and TRBJ2-3, with D maybe TRBD2 (6 bases). Germline V gene sequence: CDR1 SEHNR, CDR2 FQNEAQ (reference sequence). The CDR3 is 15 residues long. The CDR3 reads CASSLDGGGRETQYF. CDR3 DNA (partial): TGTGCCAGCAGCTTAGACGGGGGTGGGAGAGAGACG.

Turning to this clone: The CDR3 extends 3 residues past the end of the read, so its final part is completed from the germline J gene. The chain recombines TRBV20-1 with TRBJ2-5, with TRBD2 matching 12 bases. Germline values: CDR1 DFQATT, CDR2 SNEGSKA (reference sequence). After removal of 4 bases from V and 5 bases from J, the junction contained 11 bases not matched to a gene. This CDR3 contains 16 residues. CDR3 sequence: CSATVLAGGPRETQYF. The CDR3 bases that were read are TGCAGTGCTACAGTTCTAGCGGGAGGGCCCAGGGAGACC.

Comments on this clone: The CDR3 end is not reached by the read, which stops 3 residues before it; the germline J gene fills it in. The chain has TRBV6-1 and TRBJ1-2, with 12 positions matching TRBD1. Germline V gives CDR1 MNHNS, CDR2 SASEGT. The CDR3 spans 19 residues. The CDR3 loop is CASSEGLMGQGARRGDYTF. The CDR3 bases that were read are TGTGCCAGCAGTGAAGGTCTTATGGGACAGGGGGCGCGGAGGGGCGAC.

For this clone: The read terminates 3 residues ahead of where the CDR3 ends, so the germline J gene completes it. V usage is TRBV5-4 and J usage is TRBJ1-1, with D maybe TRBD1 (5 bases). In germline, CDR1 is SGHNT, CDR2 YYREEE (reference sequence). V shed 10 bases and J shed 5 bases, with 21 bases lying between them. The CDR3 totals 14 residues. CDR3 loop: CAQAYGGVRTEAFF. CDR3 DNA (partial): TGTGCCCAGGCTTACGGGGGTGTGCGGACTGAA.

Points on this clone: The read gets to within 3 residues of the CDR3 end, and the germline J gene fills in the rest. The rearrangement uses TRBV4-2 and TRBJ2-2; 9 bases are shared with TRBD2. This CDR3 spans 17 amino acids. In germline, CDR1 is LGHNA, CDR2 YNFKEQ. V lost 0 bases and J lost 4; bases outside the gene matches: 6. The part of the CDR3 DNA that was read is TGTGCCAGCAGCCAAGATCGGAGTAGCGGGGGCACCGGGGAG. It codes for CASSQDRSSGGTGE. The entire CDR3 protein reads CASSQDRSSGGTGELFF.